The clone carrying this T cell receptor beta chain has a single count. CDR1 is ENHRY and CDR2 is SYGVKD in the germline V gene. Losses at the gene ends were 6 bases for V and 0 bases for J; bases not matched to a gene: 7. The CDR3 has 16 amino acids. Researchers drew on about 90 million PBMCs for genomic DNA from unsorted samples. This entry belongs to a study of shared clonotypes between healthy human individuals. The wider study: The composition of the donors was two women and a few men aged 18 to 49.

The authors distributed each subset's genomic DNA evenly over several immunoSEQ plates. TCRdb keeps only in-frame clones here, not all; method: immunoSEQ multiplex PCR. The sample lists fewer than 700,000 clones, around 78% occurring once. The sequence derives from a middle-aged woman in good health. Some clones in this sample may be carry-over from other donors' samples. Sequences were obtained from PBMCs. The chain carries TRBV10-3 and TRBJ2-1; 8 positions agree with TRBD2. This CDR3 is CAIRDLAGSSYNEQFF. CDR3 DNA: TGTGCCATCAGGGACTTAGCGGGGAGCTCCTACAATGAGCAGTTCTTC.